This section outlines one T cell receptor (beta chain) sequence together with its context. The target antigen is unknown. Assay used: immunoSEQ multiplex PCR; TCRdb lists only in-frame clones, some missing. The table shows 69,000 or so clones, with just under 95% occurring only once. This specimen comes from a study of T cell clonotyping in hematopoietic cell transplantation. This CDR3 contains 20 residues. V was pared by 5 bases and J by 2 bases, with 18 bases of the junction left unmatched. Germline V gene data show CDR1 as MDHEN and CDR2 as SYDVKM. Study-level results: Broader posttransplant TCR repertoire diversity was predicted by graft donor and pretransplant recipient Inverse Simpson Index values. Without cell sorting, CD4 versus CD8 contributions remain unresolved. Pathologically expanded recipient clonotypes increased progressively from day 30 to day 180 as diversity fell.

The sequence was collected from a middle-aged man in good health. Some clones in this sample may be carry-over from other donors' samples. This rearrangement joins TRBV28 to TRBJ2-3; TRBD2 aligns across 11 bases. The sample consisted of peripheral blood mononuclear cells. Written as DNA, the CDR3 is TGTGCCAGCAGTGGCCAAACCGGGACTAGCGGATTTATACCCACAGATACGCAGTATTTT. Encoded protein: CASSGQTGTSGFIPTDTQYF.